The source of this T cell receptor beta chain is a study of shared clonotypes between healthy human individuals (dated by TCRdb to between 2020 and 2021). Describing the broader study: Two women and a few men aged 18 to 49 years were included in the cohort. For each donor, CD4 naive and CD4 memory were each given three plates, CD8 naive was given two plates, and CD8 memory was given one plate. Blood TCR repertoires of about five healthy adults were deeply sequenced to estimate repertoire size and the extent of clonotype sharing between individuals. To increase sequencing depth and limit assay-specific biases, TCR repertoire library preparation and sequencing were carried out by different laboratories using diverse techniques. Each donor's leukapheresis produced roughly between roughly 0.85 and 9.5 billion PBMCs. Overall study outcomes, separate from this receptor: When four donors were compared, the shared fraction of clonotypes was 5% to 6.5% for naive CD4, around 4% for naive CD8, 2% to 2.5% for memory CD4, and under 0.5% for memory CD8. Compared with non-shared clonotypes, the clonotypes found in all four sorted-subset donors had higher generation probabilities. The genetic and exposure-history diversity represented was limited by the small number of donors. Naive subsets generally had larger estimated clonotype richness than memory subsets. Sampling was restricted to blood, and TCR repertoires in tissue are likely to differ from TCR repertoires in blood. Based on pairwise subsampling, the degree of clonotype sharing among donors was expected to be affected by sequencing depth. Even with the large sequencing depth, rarefaction of the sorted-subset datasets indicated that sequencing was incomplete.

From cysteine to phenylalanine, the CDR3 is 16 amino acids long. The read is trimmed to its CDR3 DNA, 48 bases read in frame from base 1. Concerning this clone: It lacks a known antigen. No much larger clone is present one base from it, and per-base qualities are unavailable.

CD8 naive samples were obtained by positive selection for CCR7 among CD45RO-negative cells, yielding a CD45RA+CCR7+ population from which TemRA cells were excluded. The donors were healthy, HIV-negative adults who had no recently reported acute infections or vaccinations. All donors were Caucasian adults living in Nashville, Tennessee, USA. Blood was obtained by leukapheresis, after which PBMCs were separated by Ficoll-Histopaque density gradient centrifugation and cryopreserved in liquid nitrogen vapor phase. Purity and quantity of every magnetically sorted T cell population were checked by analytical flow cytometry. Genomic DNA was isolated from every sorted fraction and measured by UV absorbance on a Nanodrop 2000c. Using the deep immunoSEQ assay, multiplex PCR amplified TCR CDR3 regions from genomic DNA. Extracted genomic DNA from each cell subset was spread evenly across all wells of several immunoSEQ 96-well plates, with each plate serving as a replicate. Each replicate PCR for sorted subsets received around 200 ng genomic DNA, equal to about 30,000 T cell genomes. The purified libraries were quantified using a Qubit 3.0 fluorometer, sized with a Bioanalyzer 2100, and then quantified again using the KAPA Library Quantification kit. Every immunoSEQ 96-well plate was sequenced on a separate single-read 150-cycle Illumina NextSeq 550 flow cell. As for the original processing: Because the immunoSEQ output held only junctional sequences and lacked quality scores, the filtering could not match the filtering applied to full-length reads. To assign V/J genes and CDR3, sequences were annotated against IMGT germline references using PyIR, a Python wrapper for IgBLAST v1.9. Reads with weak V/J assignments (E-value above 1e-6), missing CDR3, stop codons, out-of-frame junctions, or ambiguous translated residues were removed. A V3J clonotype was defined by an identical inferred V gene, J gene, and CDR3 amino acid sequence. Percentage overlap between repertoires was calculated by dividing the number of shared unique clonotypes by the size of the smaller repertoire. Richness of each repertoire was evaluated using RTK rarefaction, the Chao1 estimator, and Recon v2.1 estimates of unobserved clonotypes. Generation probabilities for all TCRbeta clonotypes obtained by the gDNA method from a handful of donors were computed using OLGA. TCRdb provides this immuneACCESS table in a form limited to in-frame rearrangements. Some clones are lacking; in checked studies, under half of them reflect an unresolved V gene, and why the rest are absent is not known. V and J calls plus clone size are reproduced from that table; the DNA served to infer D and trimming. A total of 660,000 or so clones appear in this sample, about 96% of them only once. Clones ranked in the top ten supply 0.11% of the sample.

The chain was built from TRBV12-2 and TRBJ2-7; the D segment call TRBD1 is taken from the table without a DNA check. TRBV12-2 is a pseudogene segment. The sample was naive CD8+ T cells sorted from blood. Reading the label with the study, this specimen's cell subset or site is: CD45RA+CCR7+. The receptor comes from a woman aged 25 to 39 in good health. The sequenced DNA: TGTGCAAGTCGCTTTATGAACAGGGTCAGGTCCTACGAGCAGTACTTC. The encoded protein is CASRFMNRVRSYEQYF.